This section outlines one T cell receptor (beta chain) sequence together with its context. The data belong to a study of OX40 agonist ivuxolimab in advanced cancers. Background on the study: Prior anti-PD-1, anti-PD-L1 or anti-CTLA-4 therapy did not bar entry, and approximately 43% had some. A partial response was reached by three patients: one with hepatocellular carcinoma and two with cutaneous melanoma.

Assay: immunoSEQ multiplex PCR; the TCRdb copy retains only in-frame clones and omits some. The top ten clones hold 1.4% of a sample with approximately 70,000 clones, around 83% of them seen once. From germline, CDR1 is GTSNPN and CDR2 SVGIG (reference sequence). The CDR3 is 15 residues long. V lost 2 bases to trimming and J lost 3 bases, with 16 bases between them. The chain couples TRBV30 to TRBJ2-5; possible D gene TRBD1, 5 bases. The sample was CD4+ or CD8+ T cells sorted from blood, taken in a trial of the OX40 agonist ivuxolimab. The receptor comes from an adult with an advanced solid tumor such as melanoma, head and neck, liver or kidney cancer. In nucleotides, the CDR3 is TGTGCCTGGAGTCTGACAGCCCTGGGGAAAGAGACCCAGTACTTC. Translating it yields CAWSLTALGKETQYF.